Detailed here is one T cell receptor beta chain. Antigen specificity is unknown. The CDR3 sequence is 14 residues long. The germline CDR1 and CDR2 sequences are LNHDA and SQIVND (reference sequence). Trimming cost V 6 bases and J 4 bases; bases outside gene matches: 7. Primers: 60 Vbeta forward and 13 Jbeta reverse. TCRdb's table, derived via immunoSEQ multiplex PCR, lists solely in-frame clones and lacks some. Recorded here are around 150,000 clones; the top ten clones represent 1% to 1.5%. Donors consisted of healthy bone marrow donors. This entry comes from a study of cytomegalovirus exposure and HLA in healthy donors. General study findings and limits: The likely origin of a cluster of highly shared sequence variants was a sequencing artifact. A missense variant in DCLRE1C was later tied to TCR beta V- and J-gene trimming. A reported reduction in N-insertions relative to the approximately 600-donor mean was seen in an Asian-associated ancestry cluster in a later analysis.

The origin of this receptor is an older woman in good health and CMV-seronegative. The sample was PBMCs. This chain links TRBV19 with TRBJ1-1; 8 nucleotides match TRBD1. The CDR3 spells CASSSRGLGTEAFF. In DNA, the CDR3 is TGTGCCAGTAGCTCCAGGGGGCTGGGCACTGAAGCTTTCTTT. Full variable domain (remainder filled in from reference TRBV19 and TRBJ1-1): DGGITQSPKYLFRKEGQNVTLSCEQNLNHDAMYWYRQDPGQGLRLIYYSQIVNDFQKGDIAEGYSVSREKKESFPLTVTSAQKNPTAFYLCASSSRGLGTEAFFGQGTRLTVV.